The 23 T cell receptor beta chains below were found in one sample sequenced in a study of cytomegalovirus exposure and HLA in healthy donors. PCR involved 60 Vbeta and 13 Jbeta primers. This table comes from immunoSEQ multiplex PCR, and its TCRdb copy is limited to in-frame clones, with some not included. Among around 150,000 clones listed, nearly 70% were seen once. Sequencing was carried out using PBMCs. The origin of the receptors is a man aged 25-45 years in good health and CMV-seropositive.

The rearrangement uses TRBV7-9 and TRBJ1-2, with 11 nucleotides matching TRBD1. The germline V gene has CDR1 SEHNR and CDR2 FQNEAQ (reference sequence). V lost 5 bases, J lost 4 bases, and 6 bases stayed unmatched. The CDR3 totals 15 residues. The CDR3: CASSGQGARGYGYTF. In nucleotides, the CDR3 is TGTGCCAGCAGCGGACAGGGGGCGCGTGGCTATGGCTACACCTTC.

The rearrangement joins TRBV5-1 to TRBJ2-2; possible D gene TRBD1, 6 bases. Germline-derived CDR1 and CDR2 are SGHRS and YFSETQ. This CDR3 region has 18 residues. V dropped 4 bases and J dropped 1 base, with 20 bases sitting between them. The CDR3 protein is CASSPLGDTRGNTGELFF. CDR3 in DNA: TGCGCCAGCAGCCCTCTAGGGGACACACGGGGGAACACCGGGGAGCTGTTTTTT. The full variable domain, completed using reference TRBV5-1 and TRBJ2-2, is KAGVTQTPRYLIKTRGQQVTLSCSPISGHRSVSWYQQTPGQGLQFLFEYFSETQRNKGNFPGRFSGRQFSNSRSEMNVSTLELGDSALYLCASSPLGDTRGNTGELFFGEGSRLTVL.

The rearrangement links TRBV18 to TRBJ1-5; 7 bases align to TRBD1. Germline V gene lookup returns CDR1 KGHSH and CDR2 LQKENI. This CDR3 comprises 15 residues. Trimming at V came to 6 bases and at J to 4 bases, leaving 9 bases not matched to a gene. The CDR3 loop reads CASSPGTAINQPQHF. The CDR3 DNA reads TGTGCCAGCTCTCCCGGGACAGCAATAAATCAGCCCCAGCATTTT.

The chain combines TRBV11-3 with TRBJ2-7, with TRBD1 matching 8 bases. The CDR3 length is 12 residues. V shed 7 bases and J 3 bases; nucleotides not matched to a gene: 2. Germline-derived CDR1 and CDR2 are SGHNT and YENEEA. The CDR3 spells CASTGQVYEQYF. DNA for the CDR3: TGTGCCAGCACGGGACAGGTCTACGAGCAGTACTTC.

The chain uses TRBV7-8 and TRBJ1-5, with 8 bases lining up with TRBD1. With V trimmed by 5 bases and J by 0 bases, 12 bases remained unmatched. The CDR3 covers 18 residues. Germline assignment: CDR1 SGHVS and CDR2 FQNEAQ. CDR3: CASSRLGQEIYSNQPQHF. In DNA form, the CDR3 reads TGTGCCAGCAGCCGACTGGGACAGGAGATCTATAGCAATCAGCCCCAGCATTTT.

This chain joins TRBV5-5 and TRBJ2-7; unclear D gene. Germline values: CDR1 SGHKS, CDR2 YYEKEE (reference sequence). This CDR3 spans 11 amino acids. V lost 4 bases and J lost 4, with 6 bases in between. The CDR3 is CASSASYEQYF. CDR3 nucleotides: TGTGCCAGCAGCGCCAGTTACGAGCAGTACTTC.

This clone showed up just once. The V gene is TRBV30, the J gene TRBJ2-2; tentatively, D is TRBD2 (5 bases). V shed 0 bases and J shed 2 bases, with 7 bases lying between them. CDR1 and CDR2 from the germline V gene are GTSNPN and SVGIG (reference sequence). The CDR3 has 14 residues. The CDR3 here is CAWSVGENTGELFF. CDR3 nucleotide sequence: TGTGCCTGGAGTGTCGGGGAAAACACCGGGGAGCTGTTTTTT.

V usage is TRBV7-8 and J usage is TRBJ2-7; 9 positions agree with TRBD1. The germline CDR1 and CDR2 sequences are SGHVS and FQNEAQ. Trimming cost V 1 base and J 6 bases; bases outside gene matches: 4. CDR3 length: 14 amino acids. CDR3 loop: CASSLGDRVIEQYF. DNA for the CDR3: TGTGCCAGCAGCTTAGGGGACAGGGTAATCGAGCAGTACTTC.

The chain employs TRBV5-1 and TRBJ1-2; D gene uncertain. The CDR3 loop spans 13 amino acids. Trimming left V 0 bases short and J 5 bases short, with 8 bases between. Per the germline V gene, CDR1 is SGHRS and CDR2 is YFSETQ. The CDR3 DNA reads as TGCGCCAGCAGCTTGGCCTTGCAGTATGGCTACACCTTC. Its protein is CASSLALQYGYTF.

The CDR3 DNA reads as TGTGCCAGCAACTCCGGACAGGGGGTCTATGGCTACACCTTC. Residues: CASNSGQGVYGYTF. The rearrangement uses TRBV7-3 and TRBJ1-2; 10 nucleotides align to TRBD1. The CDR3 is made up of 14 amino acids. Germline-derived CDR1 and CDR2 are SGHTA and FQGTGA. Trimming cost V 7 bases and J 4 bases; bases outside gene matches: 6.

The chain links TRBV5-6 to TRBJ2-1; 8 bases align to TRBD1. This CDR3 is built from 16 residues. Germline assignment: CDR1 SGHDT and CDR2 YYEEEE. Germline trimming cut 4 bases from V and 4 bases from J; bases unmatched to any gene: 10. CDR3 residues: CASSRPVQGAYNEQFF. The DNA of the CDR3 is TGTGCCAGCAGCCGGCCCGTGCAGGGGGCTTACAATGAGCAGTTCTTC. The full variable domain, its missing parts supplied by reference TRBV5-6 and TRBJ2-1, is DAGVTQSPTHLIKTRGQQVTLRCSPKSGHDTVSWYQQALGQGPQFIFQYYEEEERQRGNFPDRFSGHQFPNYSSELNVNALLLGDSALYLCASSRPVQGAYNEQFFGPGTRLTVL.

J is TRBJ1-2 and V is TRBV4-1, with 7 bases fitting TRBD1. Unmatched junction bases numbered 8, after V lost 4 bases and J lost 3 bases. The length of the CDR3 is 15 residues. Germline CDR1 MGHRA, CDR2 YSYEKL. This chain's CDR3 is CASSRPQGNDYGYTF. CDR3 DNA sequence: TGCGCCAGCAGCCGCCCACAGGGGAATGACTATGGCTACACCTTC.

V is TRBV2 and J is TRBJ1-1; 8 bases line up with TRBD1. CDR3 size: 17 residues. The germline CDR1 and CDR2 sequences are SNHLY and FYNNEI. The V and J ends lost 7 bases and 0 bases, in that order; junction bases with no gene match: 13. The DNA for the CDR3 is TGTGCCAGCAATAAACCGGGACAGGTCAAAATGAACACTGAAGCTTTCTTT. Its protein is CASNKPGQVKMNTEAFF.

This clone has only a few counts. V is TRBV7-9 and J is TRBJ2-1, with 11 nucleotides matching TRBD2. The CDR3 consists of 18 residues. The germline CDR1 and CDR2 sequences are SEHNR and FQNEAQ (reference sequence). The junction had 8 bases not matched to a gene; V was cut back by 4 bases and J by 0 bases. The CDR3 DNA follows: TGTGCCAGCAGCTCCGGGACTAGCGGACCGAGCTCCTACAATGAGCAGTTCTTC. Translated, it gives CASSSGTSGPSSYNEQFF. The full variable domain, its missing parts supplied by reference TRBV7-9 and TRBJ2-1, is DTGVSQNPRHKITKRGQNVTFRCDPISEHNRLYWYRQTLGQGPEFLTYFQNEAQLEKSRLLSDRFSAERPKGSFSTLEIQRTEQGDSAMYLCASSSGTSGPSSYNEQFFGPGTRLTVL.

This clone was seen a handful of times. The rearrangement links TRBV6-5 to TRBJ2-7; D gene unclear. This CDR3 has 11 residues. Germline CDR1 and CDR2: MNHEY and SVGAGI. Trimming removed 6 bases from V and 5 bases from J, with 8 bases in between. CDR3 in DNA: TGTGCCAGCAGGAACTTCGACGAGCAGTACTTC. Its translation: CASRNFDEQYF.

J is TRBJ2-7 and V is TRBV27; no clear D gene. Germline V gives CDR1 MNHEY, CDR2 SMNVEV (reference sequence). The germline V and J ends were trimmed by 6 bases and 0 bases, with 6 bases remaining between them. The length of the CDR3 is 12 residues. The chain's CDR3 is CASSPSSYEQYF. The DNA for the CDR3 is TGTGCCAGCAGCCCCAGCTCCTACGAGCAGTACTTC.

The table lists this clone with a few counts. The chain joins TRBV2 to TRBJ2-4; 10 bases align to TRBD2. Germline assignment: CDR1 SNHLY and CDR2 FYNNEI. CDR3 length: 15 residues. V shed 3 bases and J 6 bases; nucleotides not matched to a gene: 5. CDR3: CASSDRSSGRNIQYF. CDR3 coding DNA: TGTGCCAGCAGTGATCGGTCTAGCGGGAGAAACATTCAGTACTTC.

In its sample, this clone was seen a few times. This rearrangement joins TRBV5-1 to TRBJ2-1; no clear D gene. Trimming pared 6 bases from V and 5 bases from J, leaving 6 bases between. This CDR3 has 11 amino acids. Looked up from germline, CDR1 is SGHRS and CDR2 is YFSETQ. CDR3 sequence reads: CASTVNNEQFF. The DNA for the CDR3 is TGCGCCAGCACCGTAAACAATGAGCAGTTCTTC.

The chain employs TRBV28 and TRBJ2-3; TRBD2 aligns across 12 bases. Per germline, CDR1 MDHEN and CDR2 SYDVKM. The CDR3 totals 17 residues. The V gene end was trimmed by 2 bases and the J gene end by 6 bases; junction bases not matched to a gene: 9. The DNA for the CDR3 is TGTGCCAGCAGTTTAGTTTCGCTAGCGGGAGGGGCGGATACGCAGTATTTT. This codes for CASSLVSLAGGADTQYF.

This clone has only one observation. The chain is built from TRBV5-6 and TRBJ2-1; 8 bases agree with TRBD1. Germline V gene lookup returns CDR1 SGHDT and CDR2 YYEEEE. With V trimmed by 0 bases and J by 3 bases, 11 bases remained unmatched. The CDR3 spans 18 residues. This CDR3 is CASSLVQGATLDYNEQFF. CDR3 in DNA: TGTGCCAGCAGCTTGGTGCAGGGGGCCACTCTTGACTACAATGAGCAGTTCTTC.

On this clone itself: The junction departs from germline at one end; a sequencing error may be responsible. This chain joins TRBV6-5 and TRBJ1-2; D call uncertain. This CDR3 is 13 amino acids long. Germline loops: CDR1 MNHEY, CDR2 SVGAGI. CDR3 loop: CASSYSAGVGYTF. The CDR3 coding sequence is TGTGCCAGCAGCTACTCAGCAGGTGTCGGCTACACCTTC.

This clone was counted only a few times. The V and J genes are TRBV4-2 and TRBJ2-1; perhaps TRBD2 as D (7 bases). V lost 0 bases and J lost 11, with 17 bases in between. This CDR3 has 15 residues. Germline V gene data show CDR1 as LGHNA and CDR2 as YNFKEQ. The CDR3 DNA is TGTGCCAGCAGCCAAGAAGAGGGGGGGGGAATGAAGCAGTTCTTC. Translated, it gives CASSQEEGGGMKQFF.

This sequence joins TRBV6-5 and TRBJ1-1; D remains unclear. The ends were cut back, 2 bases at V and 5 bases at J, with 12 bases in the middle. The germline V gene encodes CDR1 MNHEY and CDR2 SVGAGI. There are 14 residues in the CDR3. The CDR3 DNA is TGTGCCAGCAGTTACCCCGGTCATGGTACTGAAGCTTTCTTT. Protein: CASSYPGHGTEAFF.